Shown below are 27 T cell receptor beta chains from a single sample sequenced in a study of blood T cell repertoires in COVID-19. Here immunoSEQ multiplex PCR was the method, and the copy in TCRdb shows in-frame clones only, minus some. The repertoire holds 66,000 or so clones, around 80% seen once, with 8% to 10% in the top ten. Sequenced sample: peripheral blood. The receptors shown here come from a human donor in a cohort sampled during active COVID-19.

The genes are TRBV29-1 and TRBJ1-4; the match to TRBD1 covers 7 bases. V gave up 8 bases and J gave up 7 bases; unmatched junction bases: 13. Per the germline V gene, CDR1 is SQVTM and CDR2 is ANQGSEA. The CDR3 consists of 14 residues. The CDR3 nucleotides are TGCAGCCCGCGGGATGACAGGGTTAGTGAAAAACTGTTTTTT. Residues: CSPRDDRVSEKLFF.

V is TRBV30 and J is TRBJ2-7; 7 nucleotides match TRBD2. Trimming removed 3 bases from V and 5 bases from J; junction bases left unmatched: 7. The CDR3 is 13 residues long. CDR1 GTSNPN and CDR2 SVGIG come from the germline V gene (reference sequence). CDR3 sequence reads: CAWSAMSGDEQYF. CDR3 DNA: TGTGCCTGGAGCGCTATGAGCGGGGACGAGCAGTACTTC.

The V gene is TRBV5-6, the J gene TRBJ2-5; D may be TRBD1 (7 bases). V lost 0 bases to trimming and J lost 4 bases, with 13 bases between them. The CDR3 sequence is 15 residues long. CDR1 and CDR2 from the germline V gene are SGHDT and YYEEEE. The CDR3 DNA follows: TGTGCCAGCAGCTTGGTCTCAGGGGGGTTAGAGACCCAGTACTTC. It specifies CASSLVSGGLETQYF.

This chain links TRBV28 with TRBJ1-4; D might be TRBD1 (6 bases). This CDR3 is 13 amino acids long. Trimming left V 5 bases short and J 4 bases short, with 8 bases between. Germline V lookup: CDR1 MDHEN, CDR2 SYDVKM. The DNA of the CDR3 is TGTGCCAGCAGTACAGGGCTTAATGAAAAACTGTTTTTT. Amino acid sequence: CASSTGLNEKLFF. Complete variable domain (other parts from reference TRBV28 and TRBJ1-4): DVKVTQSSRYLVKRTGEKVFLECVQDMDHENMFWYRQDPGLGLRLIYFSYDVKMKEKGDIPEGYSVSREKKERFSLILESASTNQTSMYLCASSTGLNEKLFFGSGTQLSVL.

The V and J genes are TRBV7-9 and TRBJ1-4; 10 nucleotides agree with TRBD1. Losses at the gene ends were 2 bases for V and 8 bases for J; bases not matched to a gene: 5. The length of the CDR3 is 15 residues. The germline gives CDR1 SEHNR, CDR2 FQNEAQ (reference sequence). CDR3 amino acids: CASSLRGQGTEKLFF. CDR3 nucleotides: TGTGCCAGCAGCTTAAGGGGACAGGGGACCGAAAAACTGTTTTTT.

The chain carries TRBV7-9 and TRBJ2-7; 9 bases match TRBD1. J lost 2 bases, V lost 2 bases, and 4 bases had no gene match. The CDR3 contains 15 residues. Germline lookup yields CDR1 SEHNR and CDR2 FQNEAQ (reference sequence). CDR3 in amino acids: CASSLTGTGPYEQYF. CDR3 DNA sequence: TGTGCCAGCAGCTTAACCGGGACAGGGCCCTACGAGCAGTACTTC.

The V and J genes are TRBV24-1 and TRBJ2-5, with 7 positions matching TRBD1. Germline CDR1 is KGHDR and CDR2 is SFDVKD. The CDR3 has 13 residues. Losses at the gene ends were 4 bases for V and 3 bases for J; bases not matched to a gene: 1. The CDR3 region has the DNA TGTGCCACCAGTGACGGGACAGAAGAGACCCAGTACTTC. It translates to CATSDGTEETQYF.

For this clone: At one end, the junction sequence differs from germline, possibly due to a read error. The chain is built from TRBV2 and TRBJ2-5; 8 bases agree with TRBD2. This CDR3 contains 15 residues. Germline-derived CDR1 and CDR2 are SNHLY and FYNNEI. The CDR3 is CARSGRGGVGETQYF. The CDR3 coding sequence is TGTGCCCGCAGTGGCCGGGGGGGGGTAGGGGAGACCCAGTACTTC.

This rearrangement joins TRBV7-8 to TRBJ2-3; 7 bases fit TRBD1. Germline V gene sequence: CDR1 SGHVS, CDR2 FQNEAQ. Trimming took 0 bases from V and 1 from J; bases not matched to a gene: 7. The CDR3 has 17 residues. In DNA, the CDR3 is TGTGCCAGCAGCTTAGCTCGACAGGGTCTGGGCACAGATACGCAGTATTTT. Translation gives CASSLARQGLGTDTQYF.

The V gene is TRBV30, the J gene TRBJ1-5, with D possibly being TRBD1 (5 bases). V was pared by 2 bases and J by 6 bases, with 14 bases between. CDR3 length: 14 amino acids. Germline CDR1 is GTSNPN and CDR2 is SVGIG (reference sequence). DNA for the CDR3: TGTGCCTGGAGTCGGCTAAAGGGGCGTCAGCCCCAGCATTTT. This encodes CAWSRLKGRQPQHF.

The chain employs TRBV4-3 and TRBJ2-1; 7 bases map to TRBD2. After removal of 0 bases from V and 6 bases from J, the junction contained 11 bases not matched to a gene. The CDR3 totals 17 residues. Germline lookup yields CDR1 LGHNA and CDR2 YSLEER. This chain's CDR3 is CASSQDLRTSISNEQFF. The CDR3 DNA follows: TGCGCCAGCAGCCAAGACTTGCGGACTAGTATCTCCAATGAGCAGTTCTTC.

The V call is TRBV3-1 (or the pseudogene TRBV3-2), the J call TRBJ1-1; possibly TRBD1 for D (5 bases). V was trimmed by 6 bases and J by 1 base, leaving 9 bases between them. Germline values: CDR1 LGHDT, CDR2 YNNKEL (reference sequence). The CDR3 length is 13 residues. The CDR3 sequence: CASRSTANTEAFF. The CDR3 bases are TGTGCCAGCAGATCGACAGCGAACACTGAAGCTTTCTTT.

The table lists this clone with a few counts. The rearrangement joins TRBV4-3 to TRBJ2-7, with D possibly being TRBD1 (6 bases). The V end lost 0 bases, the J end lost 0 bases, and 15 bases lay between the germline ends. Per the germline V gene, CDR1 is LGHNA and CDR2 is YSLEER. CDR3 length: 17 amino acids. This CDR3 is CASSQDVGGPSSYEQYF. CDR3 DNA: TGCGCCAGCAGCCAAGATGTTGGGGGCCCTAGCTCCTACGAGCAGTACTTC.

The sample holds a few counts of this clone. The rearrangement joins TRBV28 to TRBJ2-7, with 7 bases fitting TRBD2. The trim removed 5 bases at V and 2 bases at J, leaving 9 bases unmatched. CDR1 is MDHEN, CDR2 SYDVKM, per germline. CDR3 length: 15 residues. CDR3 amino acids: CASSPLGTTAYEQYF. As DNA, the CDR3 is TGTGCCAGCAGTCCTCTTGGGACTACCGCCTACGAGCAGTACTTC.

This rearrangement joins TRBV19 to TRBJ2-7, with TRBD2 matching 8 bases. CDR1 and CDR2 (germline): LNHDA, SQIVND (reference sequence). The length of the CDR3 is 14 residues. With V trimmed by 5 bases and J by 4 bases, 7 bases remained unmatched. CDR3 nucleotide sequence: TGTGCCAGTAGTCAGAGCGGGAGAAGGTACGAGCAGTACTTC. Translating gives CASSQSGRRYEQYF.

This chain uses TRBV2 with TRBJ1-3; D gene ambiguous. Trimming removed 6 bases at V and 4 bases at J, with 10 bases between. The CDR3 runs 13 residues. Germline V gene sequence: CDR1 SNHLY, CDR2 FYNNEI. As DNA, the CDR3 is TGTGCCAGCAGAGGAGACGGAGGAAACACCATATATTTT. Its translation: CASRGDGGNTIYF.

CDR3 residues: CASSVVAGATDTQYF. The CDR3 nucleotides are TGTGCCAGCAGCGTAGTGGCAGGGGCCACAGATACGCAGTATTTT. The J gene is TRBJ2-3, the V gene TRBV9, with D maybe TRBD1 (6 bases). V lost 0 bases and J 2 bases, leaving 10 bases between the germline ends. Germline CDR1 reads SGDLS; CDR2 reads YYNGEE. CDR3 length: 15 amino acids.

The CDR3 loop is CASSPRDSGSWGQYF. CDR3 DNA: TGTGCCAGCAGTCCGCGAGACAGCGGGAGTTGGGGGCAGTACTTC. This sequence joins TRBV14 and TRBJ2-7; 8 bases are a match to TRBD2. The trim removed 6 bases at V and 9 bases at J, leaving 16 bases unmatched. CDR1 and CDR2 from the germline V gene are SGHDN and FVKESK. The CDR3 sequence is 15 residues long.

The chain is built from TRBV19 and TRBJ1-5; the D gene is possibly TRBD1 (5 bases). CDR1 is LNHDA and CDR2 is SQIVND in the germline V gene (reference sequence). This CDR3 contains 16 residues. Trimming removed 3 bases at V and 2 bases at J, with 14 bases between. CDR3 protein: CASSMQGTAGNQPQHF. The CDR3, as DNA: TGTGCCAGTAGTATGCAGGGAACGGCCGGCAATCAGCCCCAGCATTTT.

The chain couples TRBV6-6 to TRBJ2-7; 12 nucleotides match TRBD1. The CDR3 is made up of 15 amino acids. Germline V gene sequence: CDR1 MNHNY, CDR2 SVGAGI (reference sequence). J lost 7 bases, V lost 2 bases, and 6 bases had no gene match. The CDR3 loop is CASSYVGQGAGEQYF. The CDR3 coding sequence is TGTGCCAGCAGTTACGTGGGACAGGGGGCAGGGGAGCAGTACTTC.

This clone was picked up a small number of times. This rearrangement joins TRBV5-4 to TRBJ2-7, with 10 nucleotides matching TRBD2. This CDR3 contains 15 residues. CDR1 SGHNT and CDR2 YYREEE come from the germline V gene (reference sequence). J lost 5 bases, V lost 4 bases, and 9 bases had no gene match. The CDR3 loop is CASSPPSGSSNEQYF. CDR3 DNA: TGTGCCAGCAGCCCACCTAGCGGGAGCAGCAACGAGCAGTACTTC.

V usage is TRBV5-6 and J usage is TRBJ1-2; 7 nucleotides agree with TRBD1. V shed 3 bases and J 4 bases; nucleotides not matched to a gene: 3. The germline V gene has CDR1 SGHDT and CDR2 YYEEEE. This CDR3 has 13 amino acids. CDR3 sequence: CASSYQGVYGYTF. CDR3 sequence (DNA): TGTGCCAGCAGCTATCAGGGGGTCTATGGCTACACCTTC. The whole variable domain, filled in from reference TRBV5-6 and TRBJ1-2, reads DAGVTQSPTHLIKTRGQQVTLRCSPKSGHDTVSWYQQALGQGPQFIFQYYEEEERQRGNFPDRFSGHQFPNYSSELNVNALLLGDSALYLCASSYQGVYGYTFGSGTRLTVV.

The J gene is TRBJ1-5, the V gene TRBV19; 10 positions match TRBD1. Trimming removed 5 bases from V and 5 bases from J; junction bases left unmatched: 3. This CDR3 has 14 residues. Germline V gives CDR1 LNHDA, CDR2 SQIVND (reference sequence). CDR3 sequence reads: CASSLTGGDQPQHF. In nucleotides, the CDR3 is TGTGCCAGTAGTCTGACAGGGGGCGATCAGCCCCAGCATTTT.

DNA for the CDR3: TGTGCCAGCAGTCCACCTTTGGGGAGGGCCGGCGAGCAGTACTTC. Its translation is CASSPPLGRAGEQYF. The J gene is TRBJ2-7, the V gene TRBV6-2 or TRBV6-3; the match to TRBD2 covers 7 bases. V trimming: 5 bases; J trimming: 6 bases; junction bases outside the gene matches: 13. The CDR3 is 15 amino acids. CDR1 is MNHEY and CDR2 is SVGEGT in the germline V gene.

The V and J genes are TRBV5-4 and TRBJ2-7; unclear D gene. The CDR3 length is 12 residues. The V end was cut by 4 bases, the J end by 6 bases, with 11 bases between. CDR1 and CDR2 (germline): SGHNT, YYREEE (reference sequence). CDR3 region: CASSHPRSEQYF. For the CDR3, the DNA is TGTGCCAGCAGCCACCCAAGGAGCGAGCAGTACTTC.

V and J are TRBV6-5 and TRBJ1-5; the D gene is possibly TRBD1 (6 bases). Germline CDR1 MNHEY, CDR2 SVGAGI. V was clipped by 6 bases and J by 7 bases, with 16 bases between them. The CDR3 covers 14 residues. CDR3 sequence: CASRRGGIGQPQHF. In DNA, the CDR3 is TGTGCCAGCAGAAGGGGGGGCATCGGACAGCCCCAGCATTTT.

The rearrangement uses TRBV5-4 and TRBJ1-4; TRBD1 matches 10 bases. V trimming: 4 bases; J trimming: 6 bases; junction bases outside the gene matches: 9. CDR3 length: 16 amino acids. Germline loops: CDR1 SGHNT, CDR2 YYREEE (reference sequence). The CDR3 sequence: CASSQRDRGGHEKLFF. CDR3 DNA sequence: TGTGCCAGCAGCCAAAGGGACAGGGGAGGGCATGAAAAACTGTTTTTT.